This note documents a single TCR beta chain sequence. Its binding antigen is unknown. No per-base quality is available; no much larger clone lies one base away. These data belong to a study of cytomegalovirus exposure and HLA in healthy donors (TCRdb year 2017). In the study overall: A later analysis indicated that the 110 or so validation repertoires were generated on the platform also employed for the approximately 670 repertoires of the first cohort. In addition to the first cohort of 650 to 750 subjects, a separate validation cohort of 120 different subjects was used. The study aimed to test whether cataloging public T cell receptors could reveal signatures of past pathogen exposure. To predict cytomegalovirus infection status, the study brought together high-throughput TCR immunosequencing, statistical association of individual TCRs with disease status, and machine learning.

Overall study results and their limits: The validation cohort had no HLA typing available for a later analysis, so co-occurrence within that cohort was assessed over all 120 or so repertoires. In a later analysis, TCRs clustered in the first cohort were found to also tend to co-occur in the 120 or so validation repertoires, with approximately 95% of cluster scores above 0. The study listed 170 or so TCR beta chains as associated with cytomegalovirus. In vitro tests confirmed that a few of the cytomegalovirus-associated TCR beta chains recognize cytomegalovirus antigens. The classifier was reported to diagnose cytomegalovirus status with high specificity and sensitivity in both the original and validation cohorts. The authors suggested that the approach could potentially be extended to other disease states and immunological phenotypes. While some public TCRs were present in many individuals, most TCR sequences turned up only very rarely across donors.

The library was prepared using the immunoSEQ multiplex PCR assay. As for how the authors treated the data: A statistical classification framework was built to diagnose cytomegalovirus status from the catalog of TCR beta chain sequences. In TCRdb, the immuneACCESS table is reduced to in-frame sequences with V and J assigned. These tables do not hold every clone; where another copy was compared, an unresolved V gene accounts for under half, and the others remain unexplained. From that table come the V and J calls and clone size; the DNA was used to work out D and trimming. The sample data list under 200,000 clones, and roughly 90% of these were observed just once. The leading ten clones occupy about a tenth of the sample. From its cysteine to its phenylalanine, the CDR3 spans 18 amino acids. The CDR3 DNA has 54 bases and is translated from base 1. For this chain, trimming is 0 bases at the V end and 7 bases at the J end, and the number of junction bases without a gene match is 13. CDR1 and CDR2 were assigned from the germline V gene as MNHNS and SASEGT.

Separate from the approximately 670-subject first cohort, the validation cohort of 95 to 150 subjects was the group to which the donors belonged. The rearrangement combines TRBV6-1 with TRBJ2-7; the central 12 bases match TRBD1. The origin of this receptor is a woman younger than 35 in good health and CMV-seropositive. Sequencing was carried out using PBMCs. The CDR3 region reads CASSEARTGTGGWREQYF. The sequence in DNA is TGTGCCAGCAGTGAAGCCCGAACCGGGACAGGGGGCTGGCGGGAGCAGTACTTC.